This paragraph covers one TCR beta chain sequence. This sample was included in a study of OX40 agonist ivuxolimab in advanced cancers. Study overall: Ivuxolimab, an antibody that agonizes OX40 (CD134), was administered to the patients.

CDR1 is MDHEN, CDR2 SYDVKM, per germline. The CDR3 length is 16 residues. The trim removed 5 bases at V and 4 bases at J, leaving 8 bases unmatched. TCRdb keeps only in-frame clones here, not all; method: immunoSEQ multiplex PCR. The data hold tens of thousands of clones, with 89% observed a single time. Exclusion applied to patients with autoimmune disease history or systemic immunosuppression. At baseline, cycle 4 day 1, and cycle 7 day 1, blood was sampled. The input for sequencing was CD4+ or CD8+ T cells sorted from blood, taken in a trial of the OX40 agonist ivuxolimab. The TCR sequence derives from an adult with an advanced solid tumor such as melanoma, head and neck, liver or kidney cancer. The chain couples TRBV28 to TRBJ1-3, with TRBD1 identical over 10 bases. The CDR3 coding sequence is TGTGCCAGCAGTCCGGGGACAGGGGACTCAGGAAACACCATATATTTT. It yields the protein CASSPGTGDSGNTIYF.